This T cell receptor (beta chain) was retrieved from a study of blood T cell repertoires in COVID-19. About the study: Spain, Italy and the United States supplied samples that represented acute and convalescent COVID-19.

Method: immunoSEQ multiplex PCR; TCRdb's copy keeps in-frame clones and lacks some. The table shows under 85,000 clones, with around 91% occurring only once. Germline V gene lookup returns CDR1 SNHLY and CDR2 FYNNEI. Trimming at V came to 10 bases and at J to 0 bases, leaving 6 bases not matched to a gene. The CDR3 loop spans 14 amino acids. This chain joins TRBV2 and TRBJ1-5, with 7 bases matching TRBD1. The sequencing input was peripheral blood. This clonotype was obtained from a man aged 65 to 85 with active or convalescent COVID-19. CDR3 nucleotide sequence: TGTGCCACACGACAGGGTTATAGCAATCAGCCCCAGCATTTT. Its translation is CATRQGYSNQPQHF.